A selection of T cell receptor beta chains follows, all from one sample in a study of cytomegalovirus exposure and HLA in healthy donors. Profiled with immunoSEQ multiplex PCR; TCRdb holds only in-frame clones, not every one. Its listing shows around 130,000 clones. The sample was PBMCs. These receptors all stem from a woman aged 40 to 50 in good health and CMV-seronegative. Both conserved end residues are part of each CDR3. A D gene is named only where the DNA matches it firmly.

>TRBV18|TRBD1|TRBJ1-4
CASSDQGTGEKLFF
TGTGCCAGCTCCGACCAGGGGACAGGGGAAAAACTGTTTTTT
>TRBV5-4|TRBD1|TRBJ1-6
CASSWDRGSNSPLHF
TGTGCCAGCAGCTGGGACAGGGGTAGTAATTCACCCCTCCACTTT
>TRBV13|TRBD2|TRBJ2-1
CASSSSGDGENEQFF
TGTGCCAGCAGCTCTAGCGGGGATGGGGAAAATGAGCAGTTCTTC
>TRBV10-3|-|TRBJ2-2
CAISGELTGELFF
TGTGCCATCTCAGGGGAGCTCACCGGGGAGCTGTTTTTT
>TRBV4-3|TRBD1|TRBJ1-5
CASSQEGGQGGNQPQHF
TGCGCCAGCAGCCAAGAGGGGGGACAGGGCGGCAATCAGCCCCAGCATTTT
>TRBV29-1|-|TRBJ1-2
CSGLPLSHGYTF
TGCAGCGGGCTCCCCCTCTCGCATGGCTACACCTTC
>TRBV7-9|TRBD2|TRBJ2-1
CASSLAGGNEQFF
TGTGCCAGCAGTCTAGCGGGGGGCAATGAGCAGTTCTTC
>TRBV19|-|TRBJ1-1
CASSIQGNMNTEAFF
TGTGCCAGTAGTATTCAGGGTAACATGAACACTGAAGCTTTCTTT
>TRBV7-9|TRBD1|TRBJ1-4
CASSEYRDRHEKLFF
TGTGCCAGCAGCGAATACCGGGACAGGCACGAAAAACTGTTTTTT
>TRBV4-1|TRBD1|TRBJ1-2
CASSQGQGNEGYTF
TGCGCCAGCAGCCAAGGACAGGGAAACGAAGGCTACACCTTC
>TRBV5-1|TRBD2|TRBJ2-1
CASSLRGGREQFF
TGCGCCAGCAGCTTGCGGGGGGGCAGGGAGCAGTTCTTC
>TRBV9|-|TRBJ2-7
CASSSRGTQSNEQYF
TGTGCCAGCAGCTCCCGGGGGACCCAGTCCAACGAGCAGTACTTC
>TRBV11-3|TRBD2|TRBJ2-5
CASSLRGGLETQYF
TGTGCCAGCAGCTTGCGGGGGGGCCTGGAGACCCAGTACTTC
>TRBV5-6|-|TRBJ1-2
CASSLRRDYGYTF
TGTGCCAGCAGCTTGCGGAGAGACTATGGCTACACCTTC
>TRBV28|TRBD1|TRBJ1-1
CASGRTGRAFF
TGTGCCAGCGGCCGGACAGGAAGAGCTTTCTTT
>TRBV5-1|-|TRBJ1-4
CASSTGGVEEKLFF
TGCGCCAGCAGTACGGGAGGGGTGGAAGAAAAACTGTTTTTT
>TRBV4-3|-|TRBJ1-3
CASSQDAGRNTIYF
TGCGCCAGCAGCCAAGACGCGGGGAGAAACACCATATATTTT
>TRBV6-6|TRBD1|TRBJ1-1
CASSFPGQGTYTEAFF
TGTGCCAGCAGTTTCCCGGGACAGGGAACTTACACTGAAGCTTTCTTT
>TRBV27|TRBD1|TRBJ1-5
CASKKQGSNQPQHF
TGTGCCAGCAAAAAACAGGGGAGCAATCAGCCCCAGCATTTT
>TRBV4-2|-|TRBJ1-2
CASSQGLGYGYTF
TGTGCCAGCAGCCAGGGGCTAGGGTATGGCTACACCTTC
>TRBV18|TRBD1|TRBJ1-4
CASSPFSGGLFF
TGTGCCAGCTCACCTTTCTCAGGGGGACTGTTTTTT
>TRBV7-7|TRBD1|TRBJ2-7
CASSSDRGQEQYF
TGTGCTAGCAGCTCGGACAGGGGGCAGGAGCAGTACTTC
>TRBV15|TRBD1|TRBJ2-4
CATSRRDRAKNIQYF
TGTGCCACCAGCAGACGGGACAGGGCTAAAAACATTCAGTACTTC
>TRBV10-3|-|TRBJ1-6
CAITREGEGSPLHF
TGTGCCATCACCCGTGAGGGGGAGGGTTCACCCCTCCACTTT
>TRBV20-1|TRBD1|TRBJ1-2
CSGRDRVSYTF
TGCAGTGGCCGGGACAGGGTCAGCTACACCTTC
>TRBV7-8|-|TRBJ1-1
CATRGQRTEAFF
TGTGCCACACGAGGACAGCGCACTGAAGCTTTCTTT
>TRBV6-6|-|TRBJ1-6
CASSPPQGTNSPLHF
TGTGCCAGCAGTCCTCCCCAGGGTACCAATTCACCCCTCCACTTT
>TRBV7-9|-|TRBJ1-1
CASSLGRGGTEAFF
TGTGCCAGCAGCTTAGGGAGAGGTGGAACTGAAGCTTTCTTT